This T cell receptor (beta chain) was captured in a study of blood T cell repertoires in COVID-19. In the authors' workflow: From reference gene primer amplification, estimates of nucleated cell counts were derived. Libraries were prepared by immunoSEQ multiplex PCR; TCRdb keeps only in-frame clonotypes and omits some of them. V and J calls and clone size are as listed in that table; D and trimming were resolved from the DNA. Among around 100,000 clones, 84% were seen once, and the ten largest hold around 9.5%. The germline gives CDR1 LNHDA, CDR2 SQIVND (reference sequence). The V and J ends lost 5 bases and 2 bases respectively, with 16 bases between them. CDR3 length: 16 residues.

This receptor was taken from a man aged 35 to 55 with active or convalescent COVID-19. The sample comprised peripheral blood. This chain links TRBV19 with TRBJ1-5; no firm D call. CDR3 residues: CASSGRGRGGNQPQHF. In DNA form, the CDR3 reads TGTGCCAGTAGTGGGAGAGGGCGAGGTGGCAATCAGCCCCAGCATTTT.